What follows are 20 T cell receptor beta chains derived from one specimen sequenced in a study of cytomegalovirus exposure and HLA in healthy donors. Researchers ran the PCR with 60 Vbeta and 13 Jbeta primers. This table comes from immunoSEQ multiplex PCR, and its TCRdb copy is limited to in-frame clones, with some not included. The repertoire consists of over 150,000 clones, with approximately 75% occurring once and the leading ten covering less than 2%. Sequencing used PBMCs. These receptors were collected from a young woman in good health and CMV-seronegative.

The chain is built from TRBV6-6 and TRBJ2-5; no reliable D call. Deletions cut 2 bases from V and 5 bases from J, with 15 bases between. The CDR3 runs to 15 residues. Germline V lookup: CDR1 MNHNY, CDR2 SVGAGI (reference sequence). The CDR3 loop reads CASSYPPSRWETQYF. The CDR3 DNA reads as TGTGCCAGCAGTTACCCTCCGTCTCGGTGGGAGACCCAGTACTTC.

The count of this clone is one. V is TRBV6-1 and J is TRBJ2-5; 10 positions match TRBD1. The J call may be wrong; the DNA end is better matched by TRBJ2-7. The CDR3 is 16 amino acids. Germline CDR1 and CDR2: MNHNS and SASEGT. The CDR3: CASSGEGQGLSYEQYF. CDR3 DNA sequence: TGTGCCAGCAGTGGCGAGGGACAGGGGCTCTCCTACGAGCAGTACTTC.

This chain's CDR3 is CAIRGAPSDYGYTF. CDR3 nucleotides: TGTGCCATCAGGGGGGCTCCTTCGGACTATGGCTACACCTTC. The chain uses TRBV10-3 and TRBJ1-2; possible D gene TRBD1, 6 bases. CDR1 and CDR2 (germline): ENHRY, SYGVKD. The CDR3 is 14 residues long. V was trimmed by 6 bases and J by 3 bases, leaving 14 bases between them.

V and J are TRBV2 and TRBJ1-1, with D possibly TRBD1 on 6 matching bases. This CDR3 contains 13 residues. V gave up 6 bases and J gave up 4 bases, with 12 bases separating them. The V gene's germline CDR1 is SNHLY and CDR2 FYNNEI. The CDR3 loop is CASSKQGGTEAFF. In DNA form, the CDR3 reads TGTGCCAGCAGCAAACAGGGTGGCACTGAAGCTTTCTTT.

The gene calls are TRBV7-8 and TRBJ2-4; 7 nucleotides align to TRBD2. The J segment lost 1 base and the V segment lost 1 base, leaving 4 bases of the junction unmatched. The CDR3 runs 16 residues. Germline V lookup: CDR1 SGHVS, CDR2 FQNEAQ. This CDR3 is CASSLGEGGAKNIQYF. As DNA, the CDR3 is TGTGCCAGCAGCTTAGGGGAGGGAGGCGCCAAAAACATTCAGTACTTC.

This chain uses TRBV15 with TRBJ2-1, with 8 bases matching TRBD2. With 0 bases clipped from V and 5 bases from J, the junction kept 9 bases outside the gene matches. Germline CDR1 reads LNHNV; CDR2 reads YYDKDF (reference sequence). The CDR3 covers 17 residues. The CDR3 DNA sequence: TGTGCCACCAGCAGAGATAGTCGGGTAGCGGGGCACAATGAGCAGTTCTTC. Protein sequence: CATSRDSRVAGHNEQFF.

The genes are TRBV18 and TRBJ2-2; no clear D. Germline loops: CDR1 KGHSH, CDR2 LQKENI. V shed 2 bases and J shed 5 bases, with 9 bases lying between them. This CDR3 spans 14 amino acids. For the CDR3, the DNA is TGTGCCAGCTCACCAGTGAGTCGGACCGGGGAGCTGTTTTTT. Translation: CASSPVSRTGELFF.

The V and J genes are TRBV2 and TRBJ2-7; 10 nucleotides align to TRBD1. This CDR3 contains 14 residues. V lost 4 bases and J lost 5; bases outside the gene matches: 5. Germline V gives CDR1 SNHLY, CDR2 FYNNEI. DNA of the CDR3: TGTGCCAGCAGTGTACGGGACAGGGGCCACGAGCAGTACTTC. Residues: CASSVRDRGHEQYF.

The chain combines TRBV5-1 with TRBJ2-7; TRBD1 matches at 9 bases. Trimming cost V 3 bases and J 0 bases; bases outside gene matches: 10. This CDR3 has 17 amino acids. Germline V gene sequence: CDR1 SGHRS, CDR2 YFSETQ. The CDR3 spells CASSSGTGRTGSYEQYF. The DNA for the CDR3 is TGCGCCAGCAGCTCCGGGACAGGGCGTACAGGCTCCTACGAGCAGTACTTC. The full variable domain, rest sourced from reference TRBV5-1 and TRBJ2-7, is KAGVTQTPRYLIKTRGQQVTLSCSPISGHRSVSWYQQTPGQGLQFLFEYFSETQRNKGNFPGRFSGRQFSNSRSEMNVSTLELGDSALYLCASSSGTGRTGSYEQYFGPGTRLTVT.

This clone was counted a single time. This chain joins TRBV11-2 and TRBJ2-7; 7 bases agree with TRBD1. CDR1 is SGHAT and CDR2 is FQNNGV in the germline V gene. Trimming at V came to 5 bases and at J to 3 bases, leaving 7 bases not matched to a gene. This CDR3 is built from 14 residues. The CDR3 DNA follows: TGTGCCAGCAGCGTCGACAGGGATATCTACGAGCAGTACTTC. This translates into CASSVDRDIYEQYF.

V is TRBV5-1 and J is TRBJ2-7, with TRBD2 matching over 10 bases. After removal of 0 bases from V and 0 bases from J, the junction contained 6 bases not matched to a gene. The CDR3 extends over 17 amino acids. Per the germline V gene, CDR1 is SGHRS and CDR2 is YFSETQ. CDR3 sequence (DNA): TGCGCCAGCAGCTTGGAACTAGCGGGACGGAGCTCCTACGAGCAGTACTTC. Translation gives CASSLELAGRSSYEQYF.

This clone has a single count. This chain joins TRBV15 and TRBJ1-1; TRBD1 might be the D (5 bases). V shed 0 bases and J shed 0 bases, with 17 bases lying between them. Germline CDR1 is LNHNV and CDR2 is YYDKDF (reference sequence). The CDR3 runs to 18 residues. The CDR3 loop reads CATSRDPPGLDMNTEAFF. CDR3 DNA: TGTGCCACCAGCAGAGATCCCCCCGGGCTGGACATGAACACTGAAGCTTTCTTT.

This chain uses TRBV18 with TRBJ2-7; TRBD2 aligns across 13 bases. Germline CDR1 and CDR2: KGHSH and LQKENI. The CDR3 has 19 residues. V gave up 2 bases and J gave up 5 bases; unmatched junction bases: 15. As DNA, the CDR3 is TGTGCCAGCTCACCAAACAGGCGACTAGCGGGAGGAGATTGGGACGAGCAGTACTTC. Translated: CASSPNRRLAGGDWDEQYF. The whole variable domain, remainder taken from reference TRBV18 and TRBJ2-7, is NAGVMQNPRHLVRRRGQEARLRCSPMKGHSHVYWYRQLPEEGLKFMVYLQKENIIDESGMPKERFSAEFPKEGPSILRIQQVVRGDSAAYFCASSPNRRLAGGDWDEQYFGPGTRLTVT.

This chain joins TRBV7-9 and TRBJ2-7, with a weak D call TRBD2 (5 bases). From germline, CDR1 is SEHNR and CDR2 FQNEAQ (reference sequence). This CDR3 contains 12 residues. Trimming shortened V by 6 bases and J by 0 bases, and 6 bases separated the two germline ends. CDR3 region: CASRRDSYEQYF. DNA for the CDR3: TGTGCCAGCAGGAGGGACTCCTACGAGCAGTACTTC. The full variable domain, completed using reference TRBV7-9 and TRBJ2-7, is DTGVSQNPRHKITKRGQNVTFRCDPISEHNRLYWYRQTLGQGPEFLTYFQNEAQLEKSRLLSDRFSAERPKGSFSTLEIQRTEQGDSAMYLCASRRDSYEQYFGPGTRLTVT.

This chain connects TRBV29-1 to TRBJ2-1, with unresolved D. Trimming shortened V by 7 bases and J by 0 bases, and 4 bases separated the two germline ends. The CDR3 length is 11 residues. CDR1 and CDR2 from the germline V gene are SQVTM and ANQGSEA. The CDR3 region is CSGSSYNEQFF. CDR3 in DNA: TGCAGCGGGAGCTCCTACAATGAGCAGTTCTTC.

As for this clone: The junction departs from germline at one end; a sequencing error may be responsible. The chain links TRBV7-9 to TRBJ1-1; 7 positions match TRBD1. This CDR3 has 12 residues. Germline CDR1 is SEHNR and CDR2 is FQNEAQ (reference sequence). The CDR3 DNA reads TGTTCCAGCAGACAGGGCCTAGGTGAAGCTTTCTTT. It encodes CSSRQGLGEAFF. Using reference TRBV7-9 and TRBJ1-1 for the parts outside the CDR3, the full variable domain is DTGVSQNPRHKITKRGQNVTFRCDPISEHNRLYWYRQTLGQGPEFLTYFQNEAQLEKSRLLSDRFSAERPKGSFSTLEIQRTEQGDSAMYLCSSRQGLGEAFFGQGTRLTVV.

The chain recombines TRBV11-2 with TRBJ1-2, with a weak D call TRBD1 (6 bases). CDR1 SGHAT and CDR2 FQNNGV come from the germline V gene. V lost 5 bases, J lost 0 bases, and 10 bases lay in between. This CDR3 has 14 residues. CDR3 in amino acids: CASSPGASNYGYTF. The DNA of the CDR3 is TGTGCCAGCAGCCCAGGGGCGTCTAACTATGGCTACACCTTC.

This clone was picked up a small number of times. CDR3 sequence (DNA): TGTGCCAGCTATCAGGACCAGGGTGAAAAACTGTTTTTT. Translation gives CASYQDQGEKLFF. The chain carries TRBV28 and TRBJ1-4; the D gene is possibly TRBD1 (5 bases). Trimming took off 8 bases at V and 7 bases at J, with 14 bases between the two ends. This CDR3 is 13 amino acids long. Germline V gene lookup returns CDR1 MDHEN and CDR2 SYDVKM.

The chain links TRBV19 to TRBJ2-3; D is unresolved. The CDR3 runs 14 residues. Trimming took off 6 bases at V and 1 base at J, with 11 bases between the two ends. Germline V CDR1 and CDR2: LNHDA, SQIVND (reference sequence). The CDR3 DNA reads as TGTGCCAGTAGAACGGGTTTTGGCACAGATACGCAGTATTTT. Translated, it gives CASRTGFGTDTQYF.

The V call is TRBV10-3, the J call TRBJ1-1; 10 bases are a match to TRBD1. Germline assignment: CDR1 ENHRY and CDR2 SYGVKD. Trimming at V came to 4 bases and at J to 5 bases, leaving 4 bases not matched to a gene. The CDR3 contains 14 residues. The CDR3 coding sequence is TGTGCCATCAGTGGGACAGGGGGTTGGACTGAAGCTTTCTTT. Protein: CAISGTGGWTEAFF.